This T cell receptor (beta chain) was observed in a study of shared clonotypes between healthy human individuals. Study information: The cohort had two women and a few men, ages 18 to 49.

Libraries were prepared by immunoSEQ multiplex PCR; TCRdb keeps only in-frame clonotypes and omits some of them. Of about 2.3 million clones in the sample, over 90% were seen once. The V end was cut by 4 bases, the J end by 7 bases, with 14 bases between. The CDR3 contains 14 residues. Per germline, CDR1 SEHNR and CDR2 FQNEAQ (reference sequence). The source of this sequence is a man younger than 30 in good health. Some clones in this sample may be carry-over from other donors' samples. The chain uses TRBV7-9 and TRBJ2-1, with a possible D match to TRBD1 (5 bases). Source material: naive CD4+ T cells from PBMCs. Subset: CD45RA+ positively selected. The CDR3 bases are TGTGCCAGCAGCTCACAGGATAGGGCAAATGAGCAGTTCTTC. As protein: CASSSQDRANEQFF.